This T cell receptor (beta chain) was identified during a study of blood T cell repertoires in COVID-19. Across the whole study: PBMCs, B-cell-depleted T cells, or T cells provided the cDNA or gDNA that made up the material.

As processed by the authors: Amplifying reference gene primers gave estimates of nucleated cell counts. TCRdb's copy holds only in-frame clones and misses some; the assay was immunoSEQ multiplex PCR. That table is the source of V, J and clone size, and D and trimming were worked out from the DNA. The sample holds about 98,000 clones, roughly four fifths seen once. Per germline, CDR1 SGHNT and CDR2 YYREEE (reference sequence). Unmatched junction bases numbered 4, after V lost 2 bases and J lost 3 bases. The CDR3 covers 15 residues. This TCR was sampled from a man in his forties with active or convalescent COVID-19. The sample comprised peripheral blood. The chain has TRBV5-4 and TRBJ1-4; 7 nucleotides align to TRBD1. The CDR3, as DNA: TGTGCCAGCAGCTTATCGGGACAGCCTAATGAAAAACTGTTTTTT. Translated: CASSLSGQPNEKLFF.